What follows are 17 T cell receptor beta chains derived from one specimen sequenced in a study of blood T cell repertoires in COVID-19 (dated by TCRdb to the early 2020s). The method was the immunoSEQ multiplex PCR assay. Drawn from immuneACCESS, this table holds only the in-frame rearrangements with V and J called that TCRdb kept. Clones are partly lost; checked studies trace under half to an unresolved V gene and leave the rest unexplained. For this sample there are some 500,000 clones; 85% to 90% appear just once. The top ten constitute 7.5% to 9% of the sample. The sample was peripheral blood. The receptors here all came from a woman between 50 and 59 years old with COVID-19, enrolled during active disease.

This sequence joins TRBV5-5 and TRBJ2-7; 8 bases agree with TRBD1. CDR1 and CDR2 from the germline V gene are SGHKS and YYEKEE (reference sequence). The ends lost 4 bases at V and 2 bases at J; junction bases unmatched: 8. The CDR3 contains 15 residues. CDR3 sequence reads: CASSKVTGEAYEQYF. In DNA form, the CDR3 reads TGTGCCAGCAGCAAAGTGACAGGGGAGGCCTACGAGCAGTACTTC. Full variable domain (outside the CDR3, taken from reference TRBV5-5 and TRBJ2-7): DAGVTQSPTHLIKTRGQQVTLRCSPISGHKSVSWYQQVLGQGPQFIFQYYEKEERGRGNFPDRFSARQFPNYSSELNVNALLLGDSALYLCASSKVTGEAYEQYFGPGTRLTVT.

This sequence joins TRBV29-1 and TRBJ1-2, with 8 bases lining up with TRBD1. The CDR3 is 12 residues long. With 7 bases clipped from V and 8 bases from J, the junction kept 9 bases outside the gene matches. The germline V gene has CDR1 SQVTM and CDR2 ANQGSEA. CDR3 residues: CSADGQGQGYTF. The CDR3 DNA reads TGCAGCGCTGATGGACAGGGACAGGGCTACACCTTC.

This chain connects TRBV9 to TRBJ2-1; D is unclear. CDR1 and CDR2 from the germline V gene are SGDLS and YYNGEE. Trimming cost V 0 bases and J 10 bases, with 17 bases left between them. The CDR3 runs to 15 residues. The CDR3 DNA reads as TGTGCCAGCAGCGTAGCCCCACGTGAGGCTTCCGAGCAGTTCTTC. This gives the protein CASSVAPREASEQFF.

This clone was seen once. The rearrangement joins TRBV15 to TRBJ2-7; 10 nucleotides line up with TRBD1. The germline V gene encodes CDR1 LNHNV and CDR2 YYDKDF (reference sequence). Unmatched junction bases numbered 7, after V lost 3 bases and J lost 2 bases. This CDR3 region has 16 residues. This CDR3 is CATSREPGTGAYEQYF. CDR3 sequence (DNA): TGTGCCACCAGCAGGGAGCCTGGGACAGGGGCCTACGAGCAGTACTTC.

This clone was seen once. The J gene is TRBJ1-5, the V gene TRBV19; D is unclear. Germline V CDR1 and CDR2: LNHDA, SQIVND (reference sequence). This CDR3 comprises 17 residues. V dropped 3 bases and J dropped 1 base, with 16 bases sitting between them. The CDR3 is CASSIFPGFSSNQPQHF. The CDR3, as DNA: TGTGCCAGTAGTATTTTCCCGGGTTTCTCGAGCAATCAGCCCCAGCATTTT.

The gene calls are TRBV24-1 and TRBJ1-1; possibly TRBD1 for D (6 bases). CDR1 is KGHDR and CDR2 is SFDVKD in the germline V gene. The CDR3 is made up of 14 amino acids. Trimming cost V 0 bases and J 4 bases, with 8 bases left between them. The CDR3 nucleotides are TGTGCCACCAGTGATTTGGGCAGGGGCACTGAAGCTTTCTTT. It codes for CATSDLGRGTEAFF.

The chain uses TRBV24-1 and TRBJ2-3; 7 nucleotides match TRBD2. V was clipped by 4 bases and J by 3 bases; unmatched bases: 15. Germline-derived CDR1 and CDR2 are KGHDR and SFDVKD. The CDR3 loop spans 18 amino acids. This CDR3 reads CATSEVESGASRTDTQYF. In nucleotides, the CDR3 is TGTGCCACCAGTGAAGTGGAGAGCGGGGCTAGTCGTACAGATACGCAGTATTTT.

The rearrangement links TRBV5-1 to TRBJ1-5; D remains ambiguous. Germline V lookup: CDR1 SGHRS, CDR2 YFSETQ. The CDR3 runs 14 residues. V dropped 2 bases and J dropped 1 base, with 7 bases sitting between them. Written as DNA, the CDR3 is TGCGCCAGCAGCTTAGGACTCAGCAATCAGCCCCAGCATTTT. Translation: CASSLGLSNQPQHF.

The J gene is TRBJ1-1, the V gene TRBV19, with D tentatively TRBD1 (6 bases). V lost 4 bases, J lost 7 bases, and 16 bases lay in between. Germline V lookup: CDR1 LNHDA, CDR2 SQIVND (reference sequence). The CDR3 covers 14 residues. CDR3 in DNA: TGTGCCAGTAGTACCGCAGGGGTCCCATATGAAGCTTTCTTT. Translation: CASSTAGVPYEAFF.

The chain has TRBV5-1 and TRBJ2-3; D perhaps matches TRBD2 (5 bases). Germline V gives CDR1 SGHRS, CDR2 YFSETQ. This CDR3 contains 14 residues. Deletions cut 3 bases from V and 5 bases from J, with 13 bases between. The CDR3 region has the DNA TGCGCCAGCAGCTCCCGGGGATTCCTAGATACGCAGTATTTT. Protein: CASSSRGFLDTQYF.

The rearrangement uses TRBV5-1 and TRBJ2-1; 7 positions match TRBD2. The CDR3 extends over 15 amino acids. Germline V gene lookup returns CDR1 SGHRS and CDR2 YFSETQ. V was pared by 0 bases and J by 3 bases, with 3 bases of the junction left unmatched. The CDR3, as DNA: TGCGCCAGCAGCTTGGATGTAGCGGGCTACAATGAGCAGTTCTTC. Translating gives CASSLDVAGYNEQFF.

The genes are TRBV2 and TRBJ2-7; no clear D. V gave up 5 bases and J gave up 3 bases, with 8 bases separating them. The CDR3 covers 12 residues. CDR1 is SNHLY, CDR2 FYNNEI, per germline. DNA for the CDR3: TGTGCCAGCAGTCGTGACAACTACGAGCAGTACTTC. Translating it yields CASSRDNYEQYF.

The CDR3 spells CAWSQEGDTQYF. CDR3 in DNA: TGTGCCTGGAGTCAGGAGGGGGATACGCAGTATTTT. V and J are TRBV30 and TRBJ2-3; possibly TRBD2 for D (6 bases). There are 12 residues in the CDR3. V lost 2 bases and J lost 6, with 9 bases in between. The germline V gene encodes CDR1 GTSNPN and CDR2 SVGIG (reference sequence).

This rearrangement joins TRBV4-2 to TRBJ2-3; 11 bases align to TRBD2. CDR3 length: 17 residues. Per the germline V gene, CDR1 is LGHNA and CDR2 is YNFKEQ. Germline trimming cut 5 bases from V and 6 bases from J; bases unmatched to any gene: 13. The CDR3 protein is CASSETGLAGAQDTQYF. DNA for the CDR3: TGTGCCAGCAGCGAAACCGGACTAGCGGGTGCTCAGGATACGCAGTATTTT.

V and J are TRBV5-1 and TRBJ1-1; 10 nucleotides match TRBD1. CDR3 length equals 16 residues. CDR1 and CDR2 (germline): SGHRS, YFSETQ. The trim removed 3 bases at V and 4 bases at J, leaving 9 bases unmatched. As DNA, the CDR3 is TGCGCCAGCAGCTACGGCGGGACAGGGGAAGGCACTGAAGCTTTCTTT. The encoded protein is CASSYGGTGEGTEAFF.

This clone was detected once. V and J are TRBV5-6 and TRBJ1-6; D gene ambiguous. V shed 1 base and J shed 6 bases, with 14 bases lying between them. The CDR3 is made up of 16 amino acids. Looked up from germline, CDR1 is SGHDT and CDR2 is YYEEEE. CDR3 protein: CASSLYLSGSNSPLHF. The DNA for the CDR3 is TGTGCCAGCAGCTTGTATCTTTCCGGGAGTAATTCACCCCTCCACTTT.

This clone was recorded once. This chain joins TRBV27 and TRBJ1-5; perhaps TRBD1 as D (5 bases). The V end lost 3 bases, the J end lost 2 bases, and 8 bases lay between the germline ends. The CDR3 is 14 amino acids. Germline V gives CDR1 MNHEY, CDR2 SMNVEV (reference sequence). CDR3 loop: CASSFEGGNQPQHF. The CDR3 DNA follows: TGTGCCAGCAGTTTTGAAGGGGGCAATCAGCCCCAGCATTTT.